The clone carrying this T cell receptor (beta chain) was recorded a few times. TCRdb used MiXCR to reprocess the 5' RACE reads, holding one entry per CDR3 protein. The table lists fewer than 500,000 distinct CDR3 sequences, around 20% of them singletons, with over 15% in the top ten. The sample is drawn from a study of T cells after yellow fever vaccination. Trimming pared 6 bases from V and 0 bases from J, leaving 5 bases between. CDR1 is DFQATT and CDR2 is SNEGSKA in the germline V gene (reference sequence). The CDR3 covers 11 residues. The receptor's source is a man younger than 35 who received the YFV17D yellow fever vaccine. The chain recombines TRBV20-1 with TRBJ2-5, with D unclear. This material consisted of PBMCs, taken before the yellow fever booster vaccination. The CDR3 loop reads CSAPDQETQYF. The CDR3 DNA sequence: TGCAGTGCGCCCGACCAAGAGACCCAGTACTTC.